Listed below are T cell receptor beta chains from one sample, sequenced in a study of T cell responses to AZD1222 COVID-19 vaccine. Only in-frame clones appear in the TCRdb table, and some are missing; sequencing was by immunoSEQ multiplex PCR. The sample shows approximately 52,000 clones, 87% of them seen only once. Here the sequenced sample was peripheral blood, taken 28 days after the second AZD1222 dose. The receptors here all came from an adult who received the AZD1222 COVID-19 vaccine. The CDR3 runs from the conserved cysteine through the conserved F or W. A D gene is named only where the DNA matches it firmly. Clone size is given for some rows only: seen once, a few or many times, or a class if the clone is expanded.

clone_size: few; j_call: TRBJ2-5; d_call: .; v_call: TRBV7-9; cdr3_aa: CASSQGILAKETQYF; cdr3_nt: TGTGCCAGCAGTCAGGGGATACTAGCGAAAGAGACCCAGTACTTC
clone_size: .; j_call: TRBJ2-7; d_call: .; v_call: TRBV11-3; cdr3_aa: CASSLGPSSYEQYF; cdr3_nt: TGTGCCAGCAGCCTCGGCCCGAGCTCCTACGAGCAGTACTTC
clone_size: .; j_call: TRBJ1-4; d_call: .; v_call: TRBV19; cdr3_aa: CASSIGGSTNEKLFF; cdr3_nt: TGTGCCAGTAGTATCGGGGGTTCAACTAATGAAAAACTGTTTTTT
clone_size: .; j_call: TRBJ1-4; d_call: .; v_call: TRBV3-1/TRBV3-2; cdr3_aa: CASSDHSATNEKLFF; cdr3_nt: TGTGCCAGCAGCGATCACAGTGCAACTAATGAAAAACTGTTTTTT
clone_size: .; j_call: TRBJ1-5; d_call: .; v_call: TRBV18; cdr3_aa: CASSLQSSDQPQHF; cdr3_nt: TGTGCCAGCTCCCTCCAGAGCTCGGATCAGCCCCAGCATTTT
clone_size: .; j_call: TRBJ2-1; d_call: .; v_call: TRBV9; cdr3_aa: CASSVAVGVPYNEQFF; cdr3_nt: TGTGCCAGCAGCGTAGCGGTCGGGGTACCATACAATGAGCAGTTCTTC
clone_size: .; j_call: TRBJ1-1; d_call: .; v_call: TRBV29-1; cdr3_aa: CSVEDRGGRFAEAFF; cdr3_nt: TGCAGCGTTGAAGATAGGGGGGGGCGTTTCGCTGAAGCTTTCTTT
clone_size: .; j_call: TRBJ1-5; d_call: .; v_call: TRBV7-9; cdr3_aa: CASSTGRDFNQPQHF; cdr3_nt: TGTGCCAGCAGCACAGGGAGGGATTTCAATCAGCCCCAGCATTTT
clone_size: .; j_call: TRBJ1-1; d_call: .; v_call: TRBV28; cdr3_aa: CASSLVSREAFF; cdr3_nt: TGTGCCAGCAGTTTAGTGTCACGTGAAGCTTTCTTT
clone_size: .; j_call: TRBJ2-7; d_call: .; v_call: TRBV12-5; cdr3_aa: CASGLVQLGRHYEQYF; cdr3_nt: TGTGCTAGTGGTTTGGTTCAATTGGGCAGGCACTACGAGCAGTACTTC
clone_size: .; j_call: TRBJ2-5; d_call: .; v_call: TRBV28; cdr3_aa: CASSSPTGSGETQYF; cdr3_nt: TGTGCCAGCAGTTCCCCCACAGGGTCGGGCGAGACCCAGTACTTC
clone_size: .; j_call: TRBJ1-1; d_call: .; v_call: TRBV6-4; cdr3_aa: CASSDFVGRGTEAFF; cdr3_nt: TGTGCCAGCAGTGACTTTGTGGGCAGAGGCACTGAAGCTTTCTTT
clone_size: .; j_call: TRBJ1-4; d_call: TRBD1; v_call: TRBV10-2; cdr3_aa: CATPTGGGEKLFF; cdr3_nt: TGCGCCACCCCGACAGGGGGTGGAGAAAAACTGTTTTTT
clone_size: .; j_call: TRBJ1-1; d_call: TRBD1; v_call: TRBV5-1; cdr3_aa: CASSPRTGDTEAFF; cdr3_nt: TGCGCCAGCAGCCCCCGGACAGGGGACACTGAAGCTTTCTTT
clone_size: .; j_call: TRBJ2-5; d_call: .; v_call: TRBV5-1; cdr3_aa: CASSLAGQNQETQYF; cdr3_nt: TGCGCCAGCAGCTTGGCCGGGCAGAACCAAGAGACCCAGTACTTC
clone_size: .; j_call: TRBJ1-1; d_call: TRBD1; v_call: TRBV5-1; cdr3_aa: CASSGGQAGVWFEAFF; cdr3_nt: TGCGCCAGCAGCGGGGGACAGGCGGGGGTTTGGTTTGAAGCTTTCTTT
clone_size: once; j_call: TRBJ2-7; d_call: TRBD1; v_call: TRBV19; cdr3_aa: CATRQGPYEQYF; cdr3_nt: TGTGCCACCCGACAGGGACCGTACGAGCAGTACTTC